This record covers a single TCR beta chain. The antigen is not known. The CDR3 is 12 amino acids. Trimming cost V 2 bases and J 9 bases, with 5 bases left between them. CDR1 MNHEY and CDR2 SMNVEV come from the germline V gene (reference sequence). The sample originates from a study of graft-versus-host responses after intestinal transplantation. General study points: The authors found GvH clones in recipient marrow, some appearing first in ileum or blood.

This table comes from immunoSEQ multiplex PCR, and its TCRdb copy is limited to in-frame clones, with some not included. This table holds tens of thousands of clones, over 90% found once. The sequence was collected from a human donor who was the organ donor for an intestinal transplant. Specimen: unstimulated CD8+ T cells sorted from spleen or lymph node cells, collected before transplant. The chain joins TRBV27 to TRBJ1-6, with D possibly matching TRBD1 (5 bases). CDR3 loop: CASSLQGSPLHF. CDR3 in DNA: TGTGCCAGCAGTTTACAGGGTTCACCCCTCCACTTT.